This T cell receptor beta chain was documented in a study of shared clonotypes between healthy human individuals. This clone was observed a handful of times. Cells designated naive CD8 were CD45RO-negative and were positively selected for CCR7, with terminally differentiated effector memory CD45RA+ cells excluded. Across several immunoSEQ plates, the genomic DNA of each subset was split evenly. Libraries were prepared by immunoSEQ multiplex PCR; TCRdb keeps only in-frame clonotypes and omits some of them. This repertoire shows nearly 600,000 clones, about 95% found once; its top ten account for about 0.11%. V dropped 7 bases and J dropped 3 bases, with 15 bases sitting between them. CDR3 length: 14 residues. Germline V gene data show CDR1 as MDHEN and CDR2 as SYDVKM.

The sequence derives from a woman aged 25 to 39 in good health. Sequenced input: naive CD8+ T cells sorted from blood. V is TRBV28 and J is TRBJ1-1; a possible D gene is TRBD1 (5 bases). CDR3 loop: CASIITGQDTEAFF. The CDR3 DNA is TGTGCCAGCATCATTACGGGGCAGGACACTGAAGCTTTCTTT.